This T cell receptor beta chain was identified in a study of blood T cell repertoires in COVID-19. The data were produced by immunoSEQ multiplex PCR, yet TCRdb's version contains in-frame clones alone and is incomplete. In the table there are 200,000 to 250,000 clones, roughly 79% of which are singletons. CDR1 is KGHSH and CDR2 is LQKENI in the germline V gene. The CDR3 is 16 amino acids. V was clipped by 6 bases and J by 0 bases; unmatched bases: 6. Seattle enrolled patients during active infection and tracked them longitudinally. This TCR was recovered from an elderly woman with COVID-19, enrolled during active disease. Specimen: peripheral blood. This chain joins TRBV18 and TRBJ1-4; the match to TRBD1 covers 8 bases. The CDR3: CASSGQALATNEKLFF. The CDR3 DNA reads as TGTGCCAGCTCGGGACAGGCGCTTGCAACTAATGAAAAACTGTTTTTT. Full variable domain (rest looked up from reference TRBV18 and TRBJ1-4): NAGVMQNPRHLVRRRGQEARLRCSPMKGHSHVYWYRQLPEEGLKFMVYLQKENIIDESGMPKERFSAEFPKEGPSILRIQQVVRGDSAAYFCASSGQALATNEKLFFGSGTQLSVL.